This entry lists 20 T cell receptor beta chains sequenced from one sample in a study of blood T cells in healthy people across ages. The authors ran a second PCR of about 6 to 11 cycles using a sample-barcoded 5' primer and a J-beta primer mix. TCRdb processed the 5' RACE reads anew with MiXCR; each CDR3 protein has one entry. The sample has hundreds of thousands of distinct CDR3 sequences, approximately 30% seen once. Sequencing was done on a sample of blood. These TCRs come from a woman at least 80 years old in good health.

This clonotype was observed at least ten times. As DNA, the CDR3 is TGTGCCAGCAGTGTAGAGGAACAGGGGTCGGTGAGTGAGCAGTTCTTC. The encoded protein is CASSVEEQGSVSEQFF. The gene calls are TRBV6-1 and TRBJ2-1, with TRBD1 matching 7 bases. The ends lost 4 bases at V and 9 bases at J; junction bases unmatched: 15. This CDR3 is built from 16 residues. CDR1 and CDR2 (germline): MNHNS, SASEGT.

The rearrangement uses TRBV6-4 and TRBJ1-1; TRBD1 is a possible D gene (6 bases). There are 14 residues in the CDR3. V gave up 6 bases and J gave up 0 bases, with 11 bases separating them. The germline CDR1 and CDR2 sequences are MRHNA and SNTAGT. Written as DNA, the CDR3 is TGTGCCAGCAGAATGGACAGATTGAACACTGAAGCTTTCTTT. Protein: CASRMDRLNTEAFF.

This clonotype turned up a few times. The chain combines TRBV7-9 with TRBJ2-7; D is unclear. CDR3 length: 15 amino acids. Between the trimmed V and J ends, which lost 5 bases and 0 bases, there was a span of 14 bases. Germline-derived CDR1 and CDR2 are SEHNR and FQNEAQ (reference sequence). CDR3 sequence (DNA): TGTGCCAGCAGCCCTCCGGGCGCCAGCTCCTACGAGCAGTACTTC. The encoded protein is CASSPPGASSYEQYF.

The chain carries TRBV30 and TRBJ1-2; unclear D gene. V was trimmed by 3 bases and J by 4 bases, leaving 6 bases between them. CDR1 and CDR2 from the germline V gene are GTSNPN and SVGIG (reference sequence). The CDR3 sequence is 11 residues long. The CDR3, as DNA: TGTGCCTGGAGATCAACCTATGGCTACACCTTC. This sequence encodes CAWRSTYGYTF.

The chain couples TRBV7-9 to TRBJ2-5; TRBD2 is a possible D gene (5 bases). Germline assignment: CDR1 SEHNR and CDR2 FQNEAQ (reference sequence). The CDR3 totals 19 residues. Trimming stripped 2 bases from V and 2 bases from J, with 24 bases between. This CDR3 is CASSLKVFSGLEGQETQYF. The CDR3 coding sequence is TGTGCCAGCAGCTTAAAGGTTTTCTCAGGACTTGAGGGACAAGAGACCCAGTACTTC. Drawing the rest from reference TRBV7-9 and TRBJ2-5, the complete variable domain is DTGVSQNPRHKITKRGQNVTFRCDPISEHNRLYWYRQTLGQGPEFLTYFQNEAQLEKSRLLSDRFSAERPKGSFSTLEIQRTEQGDSAMYLCASSLKVFSGLEGQETQYFGPGTRLLVL.

The chain employs TRBV12-3 or TRBV12-4 and TRBJ2-1; 7 bases are shared with TRBD1. The CDR3 contains 15 residues. Germline trimming cut 5 bases from V and 3 bases from J; bases unmatched to any gene: 7. The CDR3 coding sequence is TGTGCCAGCAGTAATGACAGGGCCAACTACAATGAGCAGTTCTTC. Translated, it gives CASSNDRANYNEQFF.

This clonotype was recorded a few times. The rearrangement links TRBV6-2 or TRBV6-3 to TRBJ1-1; 9 nucleotides line up with TRBD1. Germline V gene data show CDR1 as MNHEY and CDR2 as SVGEGT. The CDR3 covers 14 residues. The ends lost 6 bases at V and 4 bases at J; junction bases unmatched: 6. As DNA, the CDR3 is TGTGCCAGCAGATTACAGGGGGCCGGCACTGAAGCTTTCTTT. Translated: CASRLQGAGTEAFF.

This clonotype was picked up many times. The gene calls are TRBV20-1 and TRBJ2-3; 9 nucleotides line up with TRBD2. V was pared by 6 bases and J by 1 base, with 5 bases of the junction left unmatched. The CDR3 sequence is 14 residues long. Germline CDR1 reads DFQATT; CDR2 reads SNEGSKA (reference sequence). CDR3 nucleotides: TGCAGTGCGATCCGACTAGCGGGCACAGATACGCAGTATTTT. This sequence encodes CSAIRLAGTDTQYF.

This clonotype was seen a single time. The chain carries TRBV4-2 and TRBJ2-1; D remains ambiguous. The J call may be in error: the DNA end matches TRBJ2-7 better. Germline CDR1 is LGHNA and CDR2 is YNFKEQ. The CDR3 has 15 amino acids. In DNA, the CDR3 is TGTGCCAGCAGCCCTGCTCTCCTCCTTTACAATGAGCAGTACTTC. This encodes CASSPALLLYNEQYF.

This clonotype was found many times. The chain recombines TRBV6-6 with TRBJ1-6, with 7 nucleotides matching TRBD1. The CDR3 runs to 16 residues. Germline lookup yields CDR1 MNHNY and CDR2 SVGAGI (reference sequence). V shed 3 bases, J shed 9 bases, and the junction held 11 bases outside the gene matches. The CDR3 reads CASSYSRGPLGSPLHF. The CDR3 nucleotides are TGTGCCAGCAGTTATTCGAGGGGGCCTTTAGGTTCACCCCTCCACTTT.

This chain connects TRBV6-1 to TRBJ2-3; D might be TRBD1 or TRBD2, each matching 5 bases. CDR1 MNHNS and CDR2 SASEGT come from the germline V gene. The CDR3 is made up of 19 amino acids. The V and J ends lost 4 bases and 3 bases respectively, with 26 bases between them. CDR3 in amino acids: CASSAARGGRGLRTDTQYF. As DNA, the CDR3 is TGTGCCAGCAGTGCCGCCCGTGGGGGTCGGGGTCTTAGAACAGATACGCAGTATTTT.

This clonotype has at least ten counts. The chain uses TRBV20-1 and TRBJ1-5; 9 bases agree with TRBD1. V was clipped by 6 bases and J by 2 bases; unmatched bases: 2. Germline CDR1 and CDR2: DFQATT and SNEGSKA (reference sequence). The CDR3 totals 13 residues. The DNA for the CDR3 is TGCAGTGCGCGACAGGGGGGCAATCAGCCCCAGCATTTT. Translation gives CSARQGGNQPQHF.

This sequence joins TRBV5-1 and TRBJ2-1, with 12 bases matching TRBD2. After removal of 4 bases from V and 6 bases from J, the junction contained 8 bases not matched to a gene. The CDR3 consists of 16 residues. CDR1 and CDR2 (germline): SGHRS, YFSETQ. The CDR3 is CASSLGTSGRTNEQFF. The CDR3 nucleotides read TGCGCCAGCAGCCTGGGGACTAGCGGGCGAACCAATGAGCAGTTCTTC. The full variable domain, in which reference TRBV5-1 and TRBJ2-1 provide the parts outside the CDR3, is KAGVTQTPRYLIKTRGQQVTLSCSPISGHRSVSWYQQTPGQGLQFLFEYFSETQRNKGNFPGRFSGRQFSNSRSEMNVSTLELGDSALYLCASSLGTSGRTNEQFFGPGTRLTVL.

This rearrangement joins TRBV5-1 to TRBJ2-2; D uncertain. The V gene's germline CDR1 is SGHRS and CDR2 YFSETQ. CDR3 length: 16 residues. The germline V and J ends were trimmed by 0 bases and 0 bases, with 9 bases remaining between them. CDR3 protein: CASSLGDRTNTGELFF. Here the CDR3 DNA reads TGCGCCAGCAGCTTGGGGGATCGCACGAACACCGGGGAGCTGTTTTTT.

The chain uses TRBV27 and TRBJ1-1; tentative D call: TRBD1 (5 bases). In germline, CDR1 is MNHEY, CDR2 SMNVEV (reference sequence). The CDR3 loop spans 14 amino acids. The V gene lost 0 bases and the J gene lost 6 bases, with 11 bases spanning the gap. The CDR3 is CASSLSLSGPEAFF. CDR3 bases: TGTGCCAGCAGTTTATCTCTTTCGGGGCCTGAAGCTTTCTTT.

This clonotype was seen ten or more times. The chain is built from TRBV7-8 and TRBJ2-7, with 7 bases lining up with TRBD1. J was trimmed by 2 bases and V by 2 bases; bases with no gene match: 6. CDR3 length: 15 amino acids. CDR1 SGHVS and CDR2 FQNEAQ come from the germline V gene. Here the CDR3 reads CASSLSETGTYEQYF. DNA for the CDR3: TGTGCCAGCAGCTTATCTGAGACAGGGACCTACGAGCAGTACTTC.

This clonotype has just a few counts. The chain couples TRBV30 to TRBJ2-7; D unresolved. The germline V gene encodes CDR1 GTSNPN and CDR2 SVGIG (reference sequence). The CDR3 totals 13 residues. CDR3: CAQKVNSHYEQYF. The CDR3 DNA sequence: TGTGCGCAGAAGGTTAACAGCCACTACGAGCAGTACTTC.

This clonotype was picked up one time. The rearrangement joins TRBV19 to TRBJ1-2, with 8 bases aligning to TRBD1. V lost 1 base and J lost 5; bases outside the gene matches: 9. The CDR3 loop spans 16 amino acids. Germline CDR1 LNHDA, CDR2 SQIVND (reference sequence). CDR3 sequence reads: CASSIVAGGEEYGYTF. CDR3 nucleotides: TGTGCCAGTAGTATAGTGGCAGGGGGCGAGGAGTATGGCTACACCTTC.

This clonotype appeared once. The chain carries TRBV6-5 and TRBJ2-5, with 9 bases identical to TRBD1. Germline-derived CDR1 and CDR2 are MNHEY and SVGAGI. V lost 2 bases and J lost 11; bases outside the gene matches: 12. CDR3 length equals 15 residues. The CDR3 here is CASSYDGTGTNKQYF. The CDR3 coding sequence is TGTGCCAGCAGTTACGACGGGACAGGGACCAATAAGCAGTACTTC.

Concerning this clonotype itself: A much larger clone sits a single nucleotide away, making a read error possible. The V gene is TRBV27, the J gene TRBJ1-5; D is unresolved. CDR1 MNHEY and CDR2 SMNVEV come from the germline V gene (reference sequence). CDR3 length equals 16 residues. The DNA of the CDR3 is TGTGCCAGCAGTGTATCTGGAGGTCGAGGCAATCAGCCCCAGCATTTT. Its translation is CASSVSGGRGNQPQHF.